The sequence of this T cell receptor beta chain was determined in a study of blood T cell repertoires in COVID-19. Recovered Cohort 3 donors showed two negative PCRs, clearance, or symptom resolution. Method: immunoSEQ multiplex PCR; TCRdb's copy keeps in-frame clones and lacks some. The sample includes 150,000 to 200,000 clones, approximately 87% of them seen just once. The sequence came from a woman in her fifties or sixties who had recovered from COVID-19. The sample consisted of PBMCs or T cells enriched from blood (not recorded which).

CDR3 sequence reads: CASSGPWEEAFF. CDR3 nucleotide sequence: TGTGCCAGCAGTGGCCCCTGGGAGGAAGCTTTCTTT. The chain uses TRBV2 and TRBJ1-1, with D uncertain. This CDR3 spans 12 amino acids. In germline, CDR1 is SNHLY, CDR2 FYNNEI. The ends were cut back, 4 bases at V and 8 bases at J, with 11 bases in the middle.